These T cell receptor beta chains were read from a single sample in a study of T cells after yellow fever vaccination. Each CDR3 protein is one row after TCRdb ran MiXCR on the 5' RACE reads. The table has 200,000 to 250,000 distinct CDR3 sequences, about 3% seen once. The input for sequencing was CD4+ T cells sorted from PBMCs, taken 10 days after the yellow fever booster vaccination. These receptors all come from a man between 18 and 35 years old who received the YFV17D yellow fever vaccine. The CDR3 runs from the conserved cysteine through the conserved F or W. Fields, in order: D gene, V gene, J gene, clone size, CDR3 protein, CDR3 DNA. The D gene is left open where the match is weak. Clone size is given for some rows only: seen once, a few or many times, or a class if the clone is expanded.

.,TRBV15,TRBJ2-2,many,CATSRLTANTGELFF,TGTGCCACCAGCAGACTGACAGCGAACACCGGGGAGCTGTTTTTT
.,TRBV7-2,TRBJ1-5,many,CASSLRDSNSNQPQHF,TGTGCCAGCAGCTTAAGGGACTCTAATAGCAATCAGCCCCAGCATTTT
TRBD1,TRBV18,TRBJ1-5,many,CASSPAGTAVNQPQHF,TGTGCCAGCTCACCGGCGGGGACAGCCGTCAATCAGCCCCAGCATTTT
.,TRBV5-1,TRBJ1-1,many,CASSQGNSMNTEAFF,TGCGCCAGCAGCCAAGGGAATTCCATGAACACTGAAGCTTTCTTT
.,TRBV5-1,TRBJ2-1,many,CASRMRLENEQFF,TGCGCCAGCAGGATGCGACTAGAAAATGAGCAGTTCTTC
TRBD1,TRBV2,TRBJ2-5,.,CASRDRSSGETQYF,TGTGCCAGCAGGGACAGGTCCTCGGGGGAGACCCAGTACTTC
.,TRBV2,TRBJ1-1,.,CASRIQENTEAFF,TGTGCCAGCAGGATACAGGAGAACACTGAAGCTTTCTTT
.,TRBV7-9,TRBJ1-3,many,CASSYTGSGNTIYF,TGTGCCAGCAGCTACACAGGGTCTGGAAACACCATATATTTT
.,TRBV7-3,TRBJ2-1,many,CASVKDSHEQFF,TGTGCCAGTGTCAAGGACTCCCATGAGCAGTTCTTC
TRBD2,TRBV4-1,TRBJ2-1,.,CASSRGGIAGLGNEQFF,TGCGCCAGCAGCCGCGGGGGTATAGCGGGGCTAGGCAATGAGCAGTTCTTC
TRBD1,TRBV30,TRBJ1-2,.,CAWSQPAGQGGYGYTF,TGTGCCTGGAGCCAACCAGCAGGACAGGGTGGCTATGGCTACACCTTC
TRBD1,TRBV20-1,TRBJ2-7,many,CSATGTDRTYEQYF,TGCAGTGCCACCGGGACAGACAGAACCTACGAGCAGTACTTC
TRBD2,TRBV20-1,TRBJ2-1,many,CSARVASGNNEQFF,TGCAGTGCTAGAGTGGCTAGCGGCAACAATGAGCAGTTCTTC
TRBD1,TRBV5-6,TRBJ1-6,few,CASTLGTGLGPLHF,TGTGCCAGCACCTTGGGGACAGGTTTGGGACCCCTCCACTTT
.,TRBV7-9,TRBJ2-2,many,CASSSFRELFF,TGTGCCAGCAGCTCCTTCCGGGAGCTGTTTTTT
.,TRBV12-5,TRBJ1-6,.,CASGPRRGSDNSPLHF,TGTGCTAGTGGTCCACGTCGGGGGTCGGATAATTCACCCCTCCACTTT
TRBD2,TRBV30,TRBJ2-5,many,CAYERTRQETQYF,TGTGCCTACGAGCGGACTAGACAAGAGACCCAGTACTTC
.,TRBV20-1,TRBJ1-6,few,CSASQDDRLQSPLHF,TGCAGTGCTTCCCAGGATGACAGGCTCCAATCACCCCTCCACTTT
.,TRBV10-3,TRBJ2-3,many,CAISESGDTQYF,TGTGCCATCAGTGAGTCAGGGGATACGCAGTATTTT
TRBD2,TRBV7-2,TRBJ2-3,many,CASSLLNLAGGTDTQYF,TGTGCCAGCAGCTTACTAAACTTAGCGGGGGGCACAGATACGCAGTATTTT
.,TRBV12-3/TRBV12-4,TRBJ2-2,many,CASRVEGGLGELFF,TGTGCCAGCAGGGTTGAGGGGGGCCTCGGGGAGCTGTTTTTT
.,TRBV11-3,TRBJ2-3,few,CASNSGGADTQYF,TGTGCCAGCAATTCAGGGGGGGCAGATACGCAGTATTTT
.,TRBV11-2,TRBJ2-5,few,CASSLREETQYF,TGTGCCAGCAGCCTCAGGGAAGAGACCCAGTACTTC
TRBD1,TRBV6-2/TRBV6-3,TRBJ1-5,few,CASFGTGRNQPQHF,TGTGCCAGCTTTGGGACAGGCCGCAATCAGCCCCAGCATTTT
.,TRBV20-1,TRBJ1-5,.,CSATARGLLATTHF,TGCAGTGCTACCGCTAGAGGATTACTAGCGACAACCCATTTT
.,TRBV15,TRBJ1-1,.,CATSRERQAPEAFF,TGTGCCACCAGCAGAGAACGACAGGCCCCTGAAGCTTTCTTT
.,TRBV4-3,TRBJ2-2,many,CASSQEGYTGELFF,TGCGCCAGCAGCCAAGAAGGATACACCGGGGAGCTGTTTTTT